This note documents a single T cell receptor beta chain sequence. This record belongs to a study of cytomegalovirus exposure and HLA in healthy donors. The CDR3 runs to 17 residues. V was pared by 4 bases and J by 7 bases, with 23 bases between. The germline gives CDR1 MGHRA, CDR2 YSYEKL. PCR involved 60 Vbeta and 13 Jbeta primers. Original processing notes: In a later analysis, tens of millions of unique TCR beta chains included roughly 11 million shared by two or more donors. The data were produced by immunoSEQ multiplex PCR, yet TCRdb's version contains in-frame clones alone and is incomplete. V and J calls and clone size are as listed in that table; D and trimming were resolved from the DNA. The sample consists of roughly 160,000 clones, roughly 84% of them appearing once.

The receptor's source is a man aged 25 to 45 in good health and CMV-seronegative. The chain employs TRBV4-1 and TRBJ1-5; D might be TRBD1 (5 bases). The sequencing sample was made of PBMCs. The CDR3, as DNA: TGCGCCAGCAGCCCCTTGAACGATAACAGGTTCGGCCAGCCCCAGCATTTT. It specifies CASSPLNDNRFGQPQHF.